The rows below give T cell receptor beta chains drawn from one sample of a study of somatic mutations in cytotoxic T cells in rheumatoid arthritis. TCRdb's table, derived via immunoSEQ multiplex PCR, lists solely in-frame clones and lacks some. The data hold approximately 30,000 clones, with roughly 80% observed a single time. Sequencing input: CD8+ T cells sorted from blood. These receptors were collected from an adult with rheumatoid arthritis. Both conserved end residues are part of each CDR3. D genes are given only for firm matches. Size tells how often a clone was seen (once, few, many) or the class of an expanded clone, and some rows leave it out.

NA	TRBJ1-1	TRBV5-5	NA	TGTGCCAGCAGCTTGGCAACAGGGTGGGAGAGGAACACTGAAGCTTTCTTT	CASSLATGWERNTEAFF
NA	TRBJ1-2	TRBV27	NA	TGTGCCAGCAGTTTATCAGGGGGGGCATGGGGCTACACCTTC	CASSLSGGAWGYTF
few	TRBJ1-1	TRBV29-1	NA	TGCAGCGTTTTGGGTAGGGAGACTGAAGCTTTCTTT	CSVLGRETEAFF
NA	TRBJ2-7	TRBV5-1	NA	TGCGCCAGCAGCTTGGGGGAGCCCCCTCGTTACGAGCAGTACTTC	CASSLGEPPRYEQYF
NA	TRBJ2-5	TRBV2	NA	TGTGCCAGCAGTGAGGTTAGCCAAGAGACCCAGTACTTC	CASSEVSQETQYF
NA	TRBJ2-7	TRBV30	NA	TGTGCCTCGACAGGAGAAACCTACGAGCAGTACTTC	CASTGETYEQYF
NA	TRBJ1-3	TRBV5-4	NA	TGTGCCAGCAGCGCCTCTGGAAACACCATATATTTT	CASSASGNTIYF
NA	TRBJ1-1	TRBV7-2	NA	TGTGCCAGCAGCTTCGGGGGGGTGGTCAACACTGAAGCTTTCTTT	CASSFGGVVNTEAFF
NA	TRBJ1-2	TRBV6-1	NA	TGTGCCAGCAAACTTAAAGAGGCCCCAACGCAAGGCTACACCTTC	CASKLKEAPTQGYTF
once	TRBJ2-7	TRBV29-1	NA	TGCAGCGTCGCAACGGGCAGCGGGCAATTCGCCTACGAGCAGTACTTC	CSVATGSGQFAYEQYF
few	TRBJ1-5	TRBV30	NA	TGTGCCTGGAGTAACGCCAATCAGCCCCAGCATTTT	CAWSNANQPQHF
NA	TRBJ2-1	TRBV19	TRBD1	TGTGCCAGTAGTCCGTCGACAGGGGGCGCGACTAGTGAGCAGTTCTTC	CASSPSTGGATSEQFF
NA	TRBJ2-2	TRBV9	NA	TGTGCCAGCAGCGTAATCGCCAGGAGGAACACCGGGGAGCTGTTTTTT	CASSVIARRNTGELFF
NA	TRBJ2-7	TRBV4-1	TRBD1	TGCGCCAGCAGCCAAGGGGACAGTTCCTACGAGCAGTACTTC	CASSQGDSSYEQYF
few	TRBJ1-4	TRBV7-9	NA	TGTGCCAGCAGCTCCCTGGGCGGATATGATGAAAAACTGTTTTTT	CASSSLGGYDEKLFF
once	TRBJ2-3	TRBV29-1	NA	TGCAGCGTTGAAGCCCGGGAACCAGATACGCAGTATTTT	CSVEAREPDTQYF
NA	TRBJ2-2	TRBV4-1	TRBD2	TGCGCCAGCAGCCAGAGGCTAGCGGGGGGGTTTACCGGGGAGCTGTTTTTT	CASSQRLAGGFTGELFF
NA	TRBJ2-1	TRBV27	TRBD2	TGTGTCGCGGGAGAAGGCTTCAATGAGCAGTTCTTC	CVAGEGFNEQFF
NA	TRBJ2-7	TRBV7-7	NA	TGTGCCAGCAGCTTAGGCCCAGGGAATTACGAGCAGTACTTC	CASSLGPGNYEQYF
NA	TRBJ1-4	TRBV4-3	NA	TGCGCCAGCAGCCAACTAGAGGGCAGGAATGAAAAACTGTTTTTT	CASSQLEGRNEKLFF
few	TRBJ2-1	TRBV27	NA	TGTGCCAGCAGCTCTAACCCCTACAATGAGCAGTTCTTC	CASSSNPYNEQFF
once	TRBJ1-5	TRBV6-4	NA	TGTGCCAGCACCTGTGAGACACCGAGCAATCAGCCCCAGCATTTT	CASTCETPSNQPQHF
few	TRBJ2-7	TRBV5-4	NA	TGTGCCAGCAGCCGTACAGGGTACCCCTACGAGCAGTACTTC	CASSRTGYPYEQYF
NA	TRBJ2-1	TRBV7-8	TRBD2	TGTGCCAGCAGCTTCCTACTAGCGGGAGTCTACAATGAGCAGTTCTTC	CASSFLLAGVYNEQFF
NA	TRBJ1-3	TRBV7-9	NA	TGTGCCAGCAGCTCCCTGAGGGGGGACTCTGGAAACACCATATATTTT	CASSSLRGDSGNTIYF
NA	TRBJ2-4	TRBV13	NA	TGTGCCAGCAGTGCCTCCGGGAGCCCCAAAAACATTCAGTACTTC	CASSASGSPKNIQYF